One sample yielded the 25 T cell receptor beta chains listed below, sequenced in a study of OX40 agonist ivuxolimab in advanced cancers. The library was made by the immunoSEQ multiplex PCR assay. Drawn from immuneACCESS, this table holds only the in-frame rearrangements with V and J called that TCRdb kept. Clones are partly lost; checked studies trace under half to an unresolved V gene and leave the rest unexplained. The sample records some 81,000 clones, around 90% of which are singletons. Roughly 6.3% of the sample is taken by the ten largest. The sample consisted of CD4+ or CD8+ T cells sorted from blood, taken in a trial of the OX40 agonist ivuxolimab. These TCRs come from an adult with an advanced solid tumor such as melanoma, head and neck, liver or kidney cancer.

This chain uses TRBV11-2 with TRBJ2-4; D assignment may be TRBD1 or TRBD2 (5 bases each). Looked up from germline, CDR1 is SGHAT and CDR2 is FQNNGV. This CDR3 is 19 amino acids long. With 0 bases removed from V and 0 bases from J, the gap between germline ends came to 18 bases. As DNA, the CDR3 is TGTGCCAGCAGCTTAGATCGGGGTTACGGCAGGGAAGCCAAAAACATTCAGTACTTC. It translates to CASSLDRGYGREAKNIQYF. The full variable domain, with the rest looked up from reference TRBV11-2 and TRBJ2-4, is EAGVAQSPRYKIIEKRQSVAFWCNPISGHATLYWYQQILGQGPKLLIQFQNNGVVDDSQLPKDRFSAERLKGVDSTLKIQPAKLEDSAVYLCASSLDRGYGREAKNIQYFGAGTRLSVL.

Of note for this clone: At one end, the junction sequence differs from germline, possibly due to a read error. The chain carries TRBV30 and TRBJ1-3; D call uncertain. Germline-derived CDR1 and CDR2 are GTSNPN and SVGIG (reference sequence). This CDR3 spans 17 amino acids. CDR3 in amino acids: CAWGVGGFYRPGNTIYF. For the CDR3, the DNA is TGTGCCTGGGGTGTGGGAGGTTTTTACCGCCCTGGAAACACCATATATTTT.

In this sample, this clone turned up a few times. The chain couples TRBV10-2 to TRBJ2-1; a weak D match, TRBD2 (6 bases). The germline V gene has CDR1 WSHSY and CDR2 SAAADI. The CDR3 extends over 14 amino acids. The V gene lost 7 bases and the J gene lost 6 bases, with 16 bases spanning the gap. CDR3 DNA: TGCGCCAGCAAGAGGGACCGGAGGGTCAATGAGCAGTTCTTC. This encodes CASKRDRRVNEQFF.

V usage is TRBV30 and J usage is TRBJ1-5; 7 bases fit TRBD1. CDR3 size: 18 residues. Germline lookup yields CDR1 GTSNPN and CDR2 SVGIG (reference sequence). V shed 0 bases, J shed 6 bases, and the junction held 17 bases outside the gene matches. CDR3 amino acids: CAWSVSLATGFFGQPQHF. DNA of the CDR3: TGTGCCTGGAGTGTAAGCCTCGCGACAGGGTTTTTTGGTCAGCCCCAGCATTTT. The entire variable domain, with the rest obtained from reference TRBV30 and TRBJ1-5, is as follows: SQTIHQWPATLVQPVGSPLSLECTVEGTSNPNLYWYRQAAGRGLQLLFYSVGIGQISSEVPQNLSASRPQDRQFILSSKKLLLSDSGFYLCAWSVSLATGFFGQPQHFGDGTRLSIL.

This chain uses TRBV27 with TRBJ2-3, with 10 bases fitting TRBD1. Per germline, CDR1 MNHEY and CDR2 SMNVEV (reference sequence). This CDR3 is built from 17 residues. V was pared by 6 bases and J by 2 bases, with 11 bases of the junction left unmatched. CDR3 DNA sequence: TGTGCCAGCAGAACCCCGGGACAGGGGAGCGTCACAGATACGCAGTATTTT. Its protein product is CASRTPGQGSVTDTQYF.

V and J are TRBV18 and TRBJ2-3, with 7 bases matching TRBD1. The CDR3 is 16 amino acids. Germline trimming cut 5 bases from V and 2 bases from J; bases unmatched to any gene: 10. The germline CDR1 and CDR2 sequences are KGHSH and LQKENI. CDR3 loop: CASSTLPGGTTDTQYF. CDR3 nucleotide sequence: TGTGCCAGCTCAACCCTGCCAGGGGGTACCACAGATACGCAGTATTTT.

The table lists this clone with a count of one. The chain is built from TRBV28 and TRBJ2-2, with TRBD2 matching over 11 bases. The CDR3 extends over 17 amino acids. The ends lost 3 bases at V and 3 bases at J; junction bases unmatched: 6. The germline V gene has CDR1 MDHEN and CDR2 SYDVKM. The CDR3 DNA reads as TGTGCCAGCAGTTTGTTAGCGGGAGGGCCGGACACCGGGGAGCTGTTTTTT. Translating it yields CASSLLAGGPDTGELFF.

In the case of this clone: Other nucleotide sequences from this sample produce the same CDR3. This rearrangement joins TRBV30 to TRBJ2-7, with TRBD1 matching 8 bases. Germline trimming cut 3 bases from V and 3 bases from J; bases unmatched to any gene: 1. The CDR3 is 12 residues long. The germline CDR1 and CDR2 sequences are GTSNPN and SVGIG (reference sequence). CDR3 residues: CAWSTGGYEQYF. The CDR3, as DNA: TGTGCCTGGAGCACAGGGGGCTACGAGCAGTACTTC.

This rearrangement joins TRBV13 to TRBJ2-1; TRBD2 aligns across 7 bases. V lost 0 bases to trimming and J lost 4 bases; unmatched junction nucleotides: 6. Germline-derived CDR1 and CDR2 are PRHDT and FYEKMQ (reference sequence). CDR3 length equals 16 residues. The CDR3 is CASSLGTGGGYNEQFF. CDR3 DNA sequence: TGTGCCAGCAGCTTAGGGACCGGCGGGGGTTACAATGAGCAGTTCTTC.

This chain links TRBV7-2 with TRBJ1-3; tentative D call: TRBD1 (5 bases). Germline CDR1 reads SGHTA; CDR2 reads FQGNSA. V shed 5 bases and J shed 4 bases, with 18 bases lying between them. CDR3 length equals 16 residues. The CDR3 region is CASSPGPMRGGNTIYF. The CDR3 bases are TGTGCCAGCAGCCCGGGACCCATGAGGGGCGGAAACACCATATATTTT.

The V and J genes are TRBV12-5 and TRBJ1-2; D is perhaps TRBD1 (6 bases). The CDR3 is made up of 13 amino acids. Trimming took 5 bases from V and 6 from J, leaving 13 bases between them. Germline V CDR1 and CDR2: LGHNT, FRNRAP. CDR3 DNA sequence: TGTGCTAGTGGTCTACAGGGAAGTGATGGCTACACCTTC. Translation: CASGLQGSDGYTF.

This chain uses TRBV28 with TRBJ1-1; D gene uncertain. The CDR3 covers 14 residues. V was cut by 5 bases and J by 0 bases, with 10 bases left in between. From germline, CDR1 is MDHEN and CDR2 SYDVKM. CDR3 sequence: CASSRGSLNTEAFF. The CDR3 DNA reads as TGTGCCAGCAGTCGGGGTTCACTGAACACTGAAGCTTTCTTT.

This clone was picked up one time. The chain carries TRBV25-1 and TRBJ1-2; 9 positions match TRBD1. This CDR3 is 15 amino acids long. V lost 5 bases and J lost 3; bases outside the gene matches: 7. Germline CDR1 reads MGHDK; CDR2 reads SYGVNS. The CDR3, as DNA: TGTGCCAGCAGTACTTTGACAGGGGGAGACTATGGCTACACCTTC. It specifies CASSTLTGGDYGYTF.

The chain carries TRBV5-1 and TRBJ2-5, with D hard to call. Germline V CDR1 and CDR2: SGHRS, YFSETQ. This CDR3 is built from 15 residues. The V and J ends lost 0 bases and 7 bases respectively, with 16 bases between them. The CDR3 nucleotides are TGCGCCAGCAGCTTGGCCGTTACCGTCGAGGTGACCCAGTACTTC. Translation gives CASSLAVTVEVTQYF.

This sequence joins TRBV2 and TRBJ2-5; D not certain. Germline CDR1 reads SNHLY; CDR2 reads FYNNEI. V was cut by 2 bases and J by 5 bases, with 3 bases left in between. The CDR3 has 11 residues. The CDR3 loop reads CASSEHETQYF. In nucleotides, the CDR3 is TGTGCCAGCAGTGAACACGAGACCCAGTACTTC.

Comment on this clone: Other DNA sequences in the sample encode the same CDR3. The J gene is TRBJ1-3, the V gene TRBV30, with TRBD1 as a possible D gene (6 bases). Trimming shortened V by 4 bases and J by 4 bases, and 26 bases separated the two germline ends. The CDR3 is made up of 18 amino acids. Per the germline V gene, CDR1 is GTSNPN and CDR2 is SVGIG (reference sequence). CDR3 in amino acids: CAWTRVPQFRDRGNTIYF. CDR3 DNA sequence: TGTGCCTGGACTCGTGTCCCCCAGTTTCGCGACAGGGGAAACACCATATATTTT. Supplemented by reference TRBV30 and TRBJ1-3, the full variable domain reads SQTIHQWPATLVQPVGSPLSLECTVEGTSNPNLYWYRQAAGRGLQLLFYSVGIGQISSEVPQNLSASRPQDRQFILSSKKLLLSDSGFYLCAWTRVPQFRDRGNTIYFGEGSWLTVV.

The chain couples TRBV5-1 to TRBJ2-3; TRBD2 might be the D (6 bases). CDR1 SGHRS and CDR2 YFSETQ come from the germline V gene. CDR3 length: 20 amino acids. V was clipped by 7 bases and J by 0 bases, with 30 bases between them. The CDR3 nucleotides read TGCGCCAGCCGCCGTTGGGACTCCATAATTCCTACTACTAGCACAGATACGCAGTATTTT. It is translated as CASRRWDSIIPTTSTDTQYF.

This rearrangement joins TRBV28 to TRBJ1-3, with 8 bases aligning to TRBD1. The germline V gene has CDR1 MDHEN and CDR2 SYDVKM. V gave up 3 bases and J gave up 4 bases; unmatched junction bases: 5. CDR3 size: 15 residues. The CDR3 coding sequence is TGTGCCAGCAGTTTGACAGGGGCAGTAGGAAACACCATATATTTT. It yields the protein CASSLTGAVGNTIYF. The entire variable domain, with the rest obtained from reference TRBV28 and TRBJ1-3, is as follows: DVKVTQSSRYLVKRTGEKVFLECVQDMDHENMFWYRQDPGLGLRLIYFSYDVKMKEKGDIPEGYSVSREKKERFSLILESASTNQTSMYLCASSLTGAVGNTIYFGEGSWLTVV.

The chain recombines TRBV28 with TRBJ2-3, with 8 bases fitting TRBD2. This CDR3 has 14 amino acids. Trimming at V came to 9 bases and at J to 2 bases, leaving 7 bases not matched to a gene. Germline CDR1 reads MDHEN; CDR2 reads SYDVKM. In DNA form, the CDR3 reads TGTGCCAGTCAAGGCGGGGGGATCACAGATACGCAGTATTTT. This gives the protein CASQGGGITDTQYF.

The CDR3 nucleotides read TGTGCCAGTAGTAGGACTACCAGCATTAGCACAGATACGCAGTATTTT. Its protein is CASSRTTSISTDTQYF. The J gene is TRBJ2-3, the V gene TRBV19; D might be TRBD2 (6 bases). The germline V and J ends were trimmed by 4 bases and 0 bases, with 14 bases remaining between them. The CDR3 totals 16 residues. The V gene's germline CDR1 is LNHDA and CDR2 SQIVND (reference sequence).

This chain links TRBV30 with TRBJ1-5, with D possibly TRBD1 on 6 matching bases. Germline CDR1 GTSNPN, CDR2 SVGIG (reference sequence). CDR3 length: 14 residues. V was shortened by 2 bases and J by 3 bases, with 11 bases between the two germline ends. The CDR3 DNA reads TGTGCCTGGAGTCAAGACAGGCTCAATCAGCCCCAGCATTTT. Residues: CAWSQDRLNQPQHF.

This clone turned up a few times. The chain links TRBV25-1 to TRBJ1-2; D perhaps matches TRBD1 (6 bases). The germline CDR1 and CDR2 sequences are MGHDK and SYGVNS. V gave up 3 bases and J gave up 8 bases, with 16 bases separating them. This CDR3 is built from 14 residues. The DNA of the CDR3 is TGTGCCAGCAGTGAGCCCGGGAACAGGGAAGGCTACACCTTC. It codes for CASSEPGNREGYTF.

This clone was counted a single time. This chain links TRBV9 with TRBJ2-4; 7 positions agree with TRBD2. The length of the CDR3 is 17 residues. J lost 2 bases, V lost 0 bases, and 8 bases had no gene match. Germline CDR1 SGDLS, CDR2 YYNGEE. DNA of the CDR3: TGTGCCAGCAGCGTAGAAGGGCGGGAGAGGTCCAAAAACATTCAGTACTTC. It yields the protein CASSVEGRERSKNIQYF.

V gene TRBV29-1 combines with J gene TRBJ1-2; 7 bases align to TRBD1. V shed 6 bases and J 1 base; nucleotides not matched to a gene: 2. This CDR3 spans 12 amino acids. Looked up from germline, CDR1 is SQVTM and CDR2 is ANQGSEA. This CDR3 reads CSVNRGNYGYTF. The CDR3 coding sequence is TGCAGCGTGAACAGGGGTAACTATGGCTACACCTTC.

The genes are TRBV7-2 and TRBJ2-1; possible D gene TRBD1, 5 bases. The CDR3 has 15 residues. Germline V gives CDR1 SGHTA, CDR2 FQGNSA. V lost 5 bases, J lost 2 bases, and 13 bases lay in between. CDR3 region: CASSPQVSAYNEQFF. The CDR3 DNA sequence: TGTGCCAGCAGCCCACAGGTGTCGGCCTACAATGAGCAGTTCTTC.